Each of the 7 T cell receptor beta chains below was sequenced from the same sample in a study of shared clonotypes between healthy human individuals. Sequenced by immunoSEQ multiplex PCR; TCRdb stores in-frame clones only, minus some. This sample has some 630,000 clones, with approximately 96% found just once. Naive CD8 isolation took CD45RO-negative cells positively selected for CCR7 and excluded terminally differentiated effector memory CD45RA+ cells. Sequencing was done on a sample of naive CD8+ T cells sorted from blood. The receptor set was obtained from a woman aged 25 to 39 in good health.

This clone has only a few counts. The V call is TRBV7-2, the J call TRBJ1-5; no clear D. V gave up 2 bases and J gave up 0 bases, with 11 bases separating them. Germline lookup yields CDR1 SGHTA and CDR2 FQGNSA. The CDR3 extends over 16 amino acids. The CDR3 nucleotides are TGTGCCAGCAGCTTATTCTCGTCAGATAGCAATCAGCCCCAGCATTTT. This codes for CASSLFSSDSNQPQHF.

The CDR3 nucleotides read TGTGCCAGCAGTTCTGAGACAGGGGGATTCTACAATGAGCAGTTCTTC. Amino acid sequence: CASSSETGGFYNEQFF. The chain links TRBV27 to TRBJ2-1; 9 bases align to TRBD1. With V trimmed by 4 bases and J by 3 bases, 7 bases remained unmatched. This CDR3 has 16 amino acids. CDR1 and CDR2 from the germline V gene are MNHEY and SMNVEV (reference sequence).

J is TRBJ2-3 and V is TRBV6-5; D gene unclear. V gave up 1 base and J gave up 0 bases, with 5 bases separating them. Germline-derived CDR1 and CDR2 are MNHEY and SVGAGI. CDR3 length: 14 residues. DNA of the CDR3: TGTGCCAGCAGTTACTGGGCTAGCACAGATACGCAGTATTTT. Residues: CASSYWASTDTQYF.

This chain links TRBV2 with TRBJ2-5, with D unclear. The DNA end is a closer match to TRBJ2-7, so the J assignment may be wrong. The CDR3 extends over 13 amino acids. The germline CDR1 and CDR2 sequences are SNHLY and FYNNEI. CDR3 residues: CAIDEVSAYEQYF. The CDR3 nucleotides read TGTGCCATCGACGAGGTTTCGGCATACGAGCAGTACTTC.

The chain links TRBV6-4 to TRBJ1-2; D not certain. The germline CDR1 and CDR2 sequences are MRHNA and SNTAGT. With 0 bases removed from V and 3 bases from J, the gap between germline ends came to 8 bases. The CDR3 contains 14 residues. Here the CDR3 DNA reads TGTGCCAGCAGTGACTCTTTTGGACACTATGGCTACACCTTC. Protein: CASSDSFGHYGYTF.

The chain uses TRBV11-2 and TRBJ2-7; 7 positions match TRBD2. Germline assignment: CDR1 SGHAT and CDR2 FQNNGV. The trim removed 2 bases at V and 0 bases at J, leaving 4 bases unmatched. The CDR3 totals 15 residues. CDR3 nucleotides: TGTGCCAGCAGCTTAAGGGAGGGGAGCTCCTACGAGCAGTACTTC. Amino acids: CASSLREGSSYEQYF.

The chain employs TRBV7-8 and TRBJ2-1; 14 bases are shared with TRBD2. The CDR3 covers 17 residues. Germline assignment: CDR1 SGHVS and CDR2 FQNEAQ. With V trimmed by 1 base and J by 7 bases, 6 bases remained unmatched. CDR3 sequence reads: CASSLGTSGRSGNEQFF. The CDR3 DNA is TGTGCCAGCAGCTTAGGGACTAGCGGGAGGTCGGGGAATGAGCAGTTCTTC.